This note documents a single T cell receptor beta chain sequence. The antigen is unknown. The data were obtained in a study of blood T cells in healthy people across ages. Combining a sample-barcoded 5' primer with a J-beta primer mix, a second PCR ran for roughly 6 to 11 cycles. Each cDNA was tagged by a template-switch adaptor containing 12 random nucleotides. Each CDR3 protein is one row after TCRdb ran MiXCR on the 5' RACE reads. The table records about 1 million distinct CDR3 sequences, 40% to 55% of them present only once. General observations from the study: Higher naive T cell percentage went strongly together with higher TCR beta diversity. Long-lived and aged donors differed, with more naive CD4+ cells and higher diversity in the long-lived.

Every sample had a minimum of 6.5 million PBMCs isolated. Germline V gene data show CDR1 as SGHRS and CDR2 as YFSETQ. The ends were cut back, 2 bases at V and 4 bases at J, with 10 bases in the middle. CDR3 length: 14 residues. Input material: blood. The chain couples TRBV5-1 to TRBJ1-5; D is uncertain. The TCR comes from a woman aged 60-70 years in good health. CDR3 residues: CASSFGQPNQPQHF. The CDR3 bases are TGCGCCAGCAGCTTCGGGCAGCCAAATCAGCCCCAGCATTTT. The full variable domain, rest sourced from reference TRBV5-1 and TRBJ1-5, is KAGVTQTPRYLIKTRGQQVTLSCSPISGHRSVSWYQQTPGQGLQFLFEYFSETQRNKGNFPGRFSGRQFSNSRSEMNVSTLELGDSALYLCASSFGQPNQPQHFGDGTRLSIL.